This TCR gamma chain appears in the sequencing data of a study of human gamma delta and Vdelta1 T cells. Study-wide results and caveats: Polyclonal Delta One T cells reportedly showed broad cytotoxic targeting of acute myeloid leukemia.

TCRdb re-called clones from the PCR reads using CATT. The repertoire consists of several thousand gamma-chain clones, with approximately 42% occurring once and the leading ten covering about 2.5%. This clone was observed a few times. As yet, its antigen is unknown. Trimming cost V 4 bases and J 10 bases; bases outside gene matches: 13. The CDR3 loop spans 13 amino acids. Germline V gives CDR1 EGSTGY, CDR2 YDSYTSSV. Sequencing was done on a sample of Vdelta1 gamma-delta T cells from blood grown in culture (DOT cells). This chain joins TRGV4 and TRGJ1 or TRGJ2. The sequence was obtained from a human donor in good health. The chain's CDR3 is CATWEGVCSKKLF. The DNA for the CDR3 is TGTGCCACCTGGGAAGGCGTCTGTAGCAAGAAACTCTTT.